The sequence of this T cell receptor (beta chain) was determined in a study of cytomegalovirus exposure and HLA in healthy donors. Repertoires were generated with immunoSEQ multiplex PCR, while TCRdb's copy carries only in-frame clones and drops some. The table records 90,000 or so clones, around 85% of them present only once. The donors were in the approximately 130-subject validation cohort, distinct from the roughly 600-subject first cohort. The V gene lost 6 bases and the J gene lost 14 bases, with 22 bases spanning the gap. The germline CDR1 and CDR2 sequences are SNHLY and FYNNEI. The CDR3 runs 14 residues.

The rearrangement joins TRBV2 to TRBJ1-4; D call uncertain. Material for sequencing was PBMCs. The TCR comes from a young man in good health and CMV-seropositive. This CDR3 is CASSPGRGLLSLFF. Here the CDR3 DNA reads TGTGCCAGCAGCCCAGGTCGTGGGCTTCTGAGCCTGTTTTTT.